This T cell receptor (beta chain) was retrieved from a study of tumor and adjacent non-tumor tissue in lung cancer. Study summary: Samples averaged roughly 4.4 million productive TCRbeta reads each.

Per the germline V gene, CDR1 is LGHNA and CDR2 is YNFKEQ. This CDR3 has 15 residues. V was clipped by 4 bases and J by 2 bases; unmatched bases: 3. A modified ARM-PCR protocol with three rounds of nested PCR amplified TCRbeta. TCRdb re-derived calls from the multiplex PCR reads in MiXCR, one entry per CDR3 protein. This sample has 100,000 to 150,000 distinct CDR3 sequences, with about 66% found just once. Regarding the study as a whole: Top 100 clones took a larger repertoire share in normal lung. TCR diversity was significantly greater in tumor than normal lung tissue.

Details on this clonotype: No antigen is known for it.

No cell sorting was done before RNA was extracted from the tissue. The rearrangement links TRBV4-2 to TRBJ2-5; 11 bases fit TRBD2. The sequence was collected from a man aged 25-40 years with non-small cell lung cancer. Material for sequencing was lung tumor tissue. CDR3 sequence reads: CASSLGTSGQETQYF. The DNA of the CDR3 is TGTGCCAGCAGCCTGGGGACTAGCGGACAAGAGACCCAGTACTTC.